The 10 T cell receptor beta chains below all came from one sample that was sequenced in a study of TIL therapy for anti-PD-1-resistant metastatic lung cancer. The libraries were made with immunoSEQ v3. Profiling relied on immunoSEQ multiplex PCR, and the TCRdb table lists in-frame clones only, not all of them. The sample shows about 46,000 clones, 70% to 90% of them seen only once. The time point denotes: pre-treatment sample, taken before nivolumab and TIL therapy. The source material was blood, sampled at baseline. The receptors derive from a person between 25 and 79 years old with non-small cell lung cancer.

The chain has TRBV19 and TRBJ1-2, with 9 bases fitting TRBD1. The germline CDR1 and CDR2 sequences are LNHDA and SQIVND (reference sequence). The CDR3 runs to 13 residues. Germline trimming cut 9 bases from V and 6 bases from J; bases unmatched to any gene: 8. CDR3 nucleotides: TGTGCCAGCCGGGACAGGGAAGTCGATGGCTACACCTTC. Its translation is CASRDREVDGYTF.

This chain links TRBV27 with TRBJ2-7; the D gene is possibly TRBD1 (5 bases). Per germline, CDR1 MNHEY and CDR2 SMNVEV (reference sequence). Trimming took off 2 bases at V and 4 bases at J, with 9 bases between the two ends. The CDR3 extends over 13 amino acids. The CDR3 is CASSLGAEYEQYF. The CDR3 nucleotides read TGTGCCAGCAGTTTAGGGGCAGAGTACGAGCAGTACTTC.

The chain combines TRBV2 with TRBJ2-6, with 8 bases lining up with TRBD1. CDR1 is SNHLY, CDR2 FYNNEI, per germline. The CDR3 extends over 17 amino acids. The V segment lost 7 bases and the J segment 10 bases; nucleotides outside the gene matches: 18. The CDR3 DNA sequence: TGTGCCAGCACACCACAGGGGGACCCCTTTGGGAGGAACGTCCTGACTTTC. Amino acid sequence: CASTPQGDPFGRNVLTF.

This chain joins TRBV29-1 and TRBJ2-4, with 8 bases identical to TRBD2. The CDR3 consists of 13 residues. With V trimmed by 3 bases and J by 8 bases, 6 bases remained unmatched. Germline V CDR1 and CDR2: SQVTM, ANQGSEA. The DNA for the CDR3 is TGCAGCGTTGATGCGGGGGGCGGGGACATTCAGTACTTC. Its translation: CSVDAGGGDIQYF.

The rearrangement links TRBV7-9 to TRBJ2-3; D might be TRBD1 (6 bases). With 7 bases removed from V and 6 bases from J, the gap between germline ends came to 17 bases. CDR1 is SEHNR, CDR2 FQNEAQ, per germline (reference sequence). The CDR3 runs 14 residues. The CDR3 DNA follows: TGTGCCAGCACTCGGGACAACGGACGGGATACGCAGTATTTT. Its translation is CASTRDNGRDTQYF. Using reference TRBV7-9 and TRBJ2-3 for the parts outside the CDR3, the full variable domain is DTGVSQNPRHKITKRGQNVTFRCDPISEHNRLYWYRQTLGQGPEFLTYFQNEAQLEKSRLLSDRFSAERPKGSFSTLEIQRTEQGDSAMYLCASTRDNGRDTQYFGPGTRLTVL.

This clone appeared a single time. J is TRBJ1-5 and V is TRBV27, with 9 bases fitting TRBD1. Germline V gene sequence: CDR1 MNHEY, CDR2 SMNVEV (reference sequence). The junction had 14 bases not matched to a gene; V was cut back by 4 bases and J by 10 bases. The CDR3 contains 16 residues. The CDR3 DNA reads TGTGCCAGCAGTTCCCTCGACAGGGGGTTTCGCGTTCCCCAGCATTTT. The encoded protein is CASSSLDRGFRVPQHF.

The J gene is TRBJ1-5, the V gene TRBV30; D is ambiguous. V was trimmed by 3 bases and J by 4 bases, leaving 10 bases between them. Looked up from germline, CDR1 is GTSNPN and CDR2 is SVGIG (reference sequence). This CDR3 comprises 13 residues. The CDR3 here is CAWRGGLNQPQHF. CDR3 in DNA: TGTGCCTGGAGGGGCGGACTAAATCAGCCCCAGCATTTT.

The V gene is TRBV6-2 or TRBV6-3, the J gene TRBJ2-3, with TRBD1 matching over 9 bases. The ends lost 2 bases at V and 4 bases at J; junction bases unmatched: 1. Looked up from germline, CDR1 is MNHEY and CDR2 is SVGEGT. There are 14 residues in the CDR3. The CDR3: CASSYGQGPDTQYF. The CDR3 DNA reads as TGTGCCAGCAGTTACGGACAGGGGCCAGATACGCAGTATTTT.

The chain uses TRBV6-5 and TRBJ2-5; possible D gene TRBD2, 5 bases. V was shortened by 8 bases and J by 4 bases, with 11 bases between the two germline ends. This CDR3 is 12 amino acids long. Germline V gene lookup returns CDR1 MNHEY and CDR2 SVGAGI. The CDR3 loop is CASEGGSETQYF. The DNA of the CDR3 is TGTGCCAGCGAGGGCGGCTCAGAGACCCAGTACTTC.

This clone was recorded only once. V and J are TRBV5-1 and TRBJ2-5; D unclear. This CDR3 spans 12 amino acids. V was trimmed by 4 bases and J by 2 bases, leaving 6 bases between them. From germline, CDR1 is SGHRS and CDR2 YFSETQ. The CDR3: CASSGSQETQYF. The CDR3 region has the DNA TGCGCCAGCAGCGGATCGCAAGAGACCCAGTACTTC.